This TCR beta chain was documented in a study of TIL therapy for anti-PD-1-resistant metastatic lung cancer. Time point defined: pre-treatment sample, taken before nivolumab and TIL therapy. The immunoSEQ assay was v3. Assay: immunoSEQ multiplex PCR; the TCRdb copy retains only in-frame clones and omits some. The sample has approximately 50,000 clones; roughly 85% are singletons. There are 15 residues in the CDR3. Germline V gene sequence: CDR1 LNHDA, CDR2 SQIVND (reference sequence). V was clipped by 5 bases and J by 2 bases, with 15 bases between them. V gene TRBV19 combines with J gene TRBJ2-5, with D uncertain. This sample comprised blood, obtained at baseline. The sequence derives from a man aged 65 to 85 with non-small cell lung cancer. The CDR3 coding sequence is TGTGCCAGTAGTCCGCCGGGTGGGATACAAGAGACCCAGTACTTC. Translating it yields CASSPPGGIQETQYF.